The 27 T cell receptor beta chains in this list originate from one sample, sequenced in a study of cytomegalovirus exposure and HLA in healthy donors. Only in-frame clones appear in the TCRdb table, and some are missing; sequencing was by immunoSEQ multiplex PCR. This table has some 130,000 clones, roughly 93% appearing once. Sequencing used PBMCs. The receptors come from a man between 18 and 35 years old in good health and CMV-seropositive.

This clone came up a few times. The chain carries TRBV2 and TRBJ1-2; no clear D. V dropped 6 bases and J dropped 4 bases, with 6 bases sitting between them. CDR1 is SNHLY, CDR2 FYNNEI, per germline. The CDR3 is 11 amino acids. CDR3 loop: CASSQSYGYTF. The CDR3 DNA reads TGTGCCAGCAGCCAGTCCTATGGCTACACCTTC.

The chain carries TRBV28 and TRBJ2-4; D gene uncertain. This CDR3 has 13 residues. V lost 5 bases and J lost 0, with 5 bases in between. The V gene's germline CDR1 is MDHEN and CDR2 SYDVKM. The CDR3 reads CASSPIAKNIQYF. DNA for the CDR3: TGTGCCAGCAGTCCCATAGCCAAAAACATTCAGTACTTC.

The chain combines TRBV30 with TRBJ1-6, with D possibly TRBD1 on 5 matching bases. The CDR3 length is 11 residues. CDR1 GTSNPN and CDR2 SVGIG come from the germline V gene (reference sequence). V was pared by 3 bases and J by 10 bases, with 7 bases between. The CDR3 nucleotides read TGTGCCTGGAGAAAGGGGTCACCCCTCCACTTT. Its protein is CAWRKGSPLHF.

The V and J genes are TRBV12-5 and TRBJ2-2; 7 positions match TRBD1. Germline CDR1 is LGHNT and CDR2 is FRNRAP. The CDR3 loop spans 15 amino acids. V shed 11 bases, J shed 2 bases, and the junction held 11 bases outside the gene matches. CDR3 in amino acids: CAGPGTDNNTGELFF. The CDR3, as DNA: TGTGCTGGACCCGGGACAGACAACAACACCGGGGAGCTGTTTTTT.

This chain uses TRBV19 with TRBJ2-5, with 10 bases matching TRBD2. Germline V gene data show CDR1 as LNHDA and CDR2 as SQIVND (reference sequence). V was clipped by 1 base and J by 5 bases; unmatched bases: 7. The CDR3 runs to 16 residues. For the CDR3, the DNA is TGTGCCAGTAGTATAGGCCTAGCGGGAGAGAGGGAGACCCAGTACTTC. It yields the protein CASSIGLAGERETQYF.

This clone showed up just once. This rearrangement joins TRBV29-1 to TRBJ1-1, with no clear D. The germline CDR1 and CDR2 sequences are SQVTM and ANQGSEA. The CDR3 length is 14 residues. V shed 2 bases and J shed 8 bases, with 18 bases lying between them. CDR3 nucleotides: TGCAGCGTTGAACCACCCCTACGAGCTTCAGAAGCTTTCTTT. Its translation: CSVEPPLRASEAFF.

DNA of the CDR3: TGTGCCAGCAGCTCTCAGACTGCGAGCTCCTACGAGCAGTACTTC. This translates into CASSSQTASSYEQYF. V and J are TRBV7-9 and TRBJ2-7; the D is unclear. The CDR3 spans 15 residues. Trimming removed 4 bases at V and 0 bases at J, with 13 bases between. Germline CDR1 is SEHNR and CDR2 is FQNEAQ (reference sequence).

Only one count was recorded for this clone. This chain uses TRBV6-1 with TRBJ1-4; D ambiguous. Trimming stripped 2 bases from V and 8 bases from J, with 9 bases between. Per germline, CDR1 MNHNS and CDR2 SASEGT. The CDR3 sequence is 13 residues long. This chain's CDR3 is CASSEMVGEKLFF. In DNA form, the CDR3 reads TGTGCCAGCAGTGAAATGGTTGGCGAAAAACTGTTTTTT.

The CDR3 spells CASSLGAGGPHLYNEQFF. The CDR3, as DNA: TGTGCCAGCAGCTTGGGAGCGGGAGGGCCGCATCTCTACAATGAGCAGTTCTTC. The chain combines TRBV5-6 with TRBJ2-1; 10 nucleotides align to TRBD2. The CDR3 sequence is 18 residues long. The J segment lost 3 bases and the V segment lost 0 bases, leaving 9 bases of the junction unmatched. Germline CDR1 is SGHDT and CDR2 is YYEEEE.

The genes are TRBV6-5 and TRBJ2-3; 8 bases are shared with TRBD2. V lost 8 bases to trimming and J lost 1 base; unmatched junction nucleotides: 8. Looked up from germline, CDR1 is MNHEY and CDR2 is SVGAGI. The CDR3 runs 15 residues. The CDR3 coding sequence is TGTGCCAGCGCAAGGGGACTAGGGGGCACAGATACGCAGTATTTT. It yields the protein CASARGLGGTDTQYF.

The CDR3 sequence: CASSYSPSGEETQYF. CDR3 nucleotides: TGTGCCAGCAGTTACTCGCCTAGCGGGGAAGAGACCCAGTACTTC. The chain is built from TRBV6-5 and TRBJ2-5; 9 bases are a match to TRBD2. Germline assignment: CDR1 MNHEY and CDR2 SVGAGI. This CDR3 contains 15 residues. V gave up 0 bases and J gave up 3 bases; unmatched junction bases: 2.

The chain joins TRBV5-1 to TRBJ2-1; D is unresolved. In germline, CDR1 is SGHRS, CDR2 YFSETQ. Trimming removed 0 bases from V and 4 bases from J, with 5 bases in between. This CDR3 region has 13 residues. CDR3 sequence reads: CASSLDQYNEQFF. The CDR3, as DNA: TGCGCCAGCAGCTTGGACCAGTACAATGAGCAGTTCTTC. Combining the CDR3 with reference TRBV5-1 and TRBJ2-1 gives the whole variable domain KAGVTQTPRYLIKTRGQQVTLSCSPISGHRSVSWYQQTPGQGLQFLFEYFSETQRNKGNFPGRFSGRQFSNSRSEMNVSTLELGDSALYLCASSLDQYNEQFFGPGTRLTVL.

J is TRBJ2-3 and V is TRBV2; 11 bases fit TRBD2. The CDR3 runs 15 residues. With V trimmed by 6 bases and J by 2 bases, 4 bases remained unmatched. Germline CDR1 SNHLY, CDR2 FYNNEI. The CDR3 loop reads CASSGLAGHTDTQYF. CDR3 DNA: TGTGCCAGCAGCGGACTAGCGGGCCACACAGATACGCAGTATTTT.

This rearrangement joins TRBV5-4 to TRBJ1-2; TRBD1 aligns across 8 bases. The CDR3 is 13 amino acids. The germline gives CDR1 SGHNT, CDR2 YYREEE (reference sequence). Trimming cost V 4 bases and J 4 bases; bases outside gene matches: 3. The CDR3 spells CASSQDRAYGYTF. As DNA, the CDR3 is TGTGCCAGCAGCCAGGACAGGGCCTATGGCTACACCTTC. The full variable domain, completed using reference TRBV5-4 and TRBJ1-2, is ETGVTQSPTHLIKTRGQQVTLRCSSQSGHNTVSWYQQALGQGPQFIFQYYREEENGRGNFPPRFSGLQFPNYSSELNVNALELDDSALYLCASSQDRAYGYTFGSGTRLTVV.

This chain links TRBV4-1 with TRBJ2-4, with 9 bases lining up with TRBD2. Germline loops: CDR1 MGHRA, CDR2 YSYEKL. Trimming at V came to 4 bases and at J to 8 bases, leaving 9 bases not matched to a gene. The length of the CDR3 is 15 residues. The CDR3 nucleotides read TGCGCCAGCAGCCCGACCCTAGCGGGAAGGGACATTCAGTACTTC. Translation: CASSPTLAGRDIQYF.

This chain links TRBV28 with TRBJ1-2, with D perhaps TRBD1 (5 bases). The germline V gene encodes CDR1 MDHEN and CDR2 SYDVKM. This CDR3 is built from 13 residues. Trimming pared 5 bases from V and 4 bases from J, leaving 11 bases between. The CDR3: CASSDGQVYGYTF. The CDR3 coding sequence is TGTGCCAGCAGTGATGGACAAGTCTATGGCTACACCTTC.

This clone was seen just once. This sequence joins TRBV6-5 and TRBJ2-5; 11 nucleotides line up with TRBD2. V gave up 6 bases and J gave up 3 bases; unmatched junction bases: 6. CDR3 size: 15 residues. CDR1 is MNHEY and CDR2 is SVGAGI in the germline V gene. The CDR3 nucleotides are TGTGCCAGCAGCCCCCAACTAGCGGGGGAAGAGACCCAGTACTTC. This translates into CASSPQLAGEETQYF.

The V gene is TRBV6-5, the J gene TRBJ2-2; 10 bases match TRBD1. The CDR3 contains 15 residues. CDR1 and CDR2 (germline): MNHEY, SVGAGI. Trimming cost V 0 bases and J 6 bases; bases outside gene matches: 1. The CDR3 protein is CASSYSGQGAGELFF. The CDR3 DNA reads as TGTGCCAGCAGTTACTCCGGACAGGGGGCCGGGGAGCTGTTTTTT.

The gene calls are TRBV27 and TRBJ2-1, with TRBD1 as a possible D gene (5 bases). Germline V gene sequence: CDR1 MNHEY, CDR2 SMNVEV (reference sequence). The CDR3 runs 15 residues. Trimming removed 2 bases from V and 2 bases from J, with 10 bases in between. CDR3 coding DNA: TGTGCCAGCAGTTTAGCAGGGCCCACCTACAATGAGCAGTTCTTC. Encoded protein: CASSLAGPTYNEQFF.

The chain links TRBV4-1 to TRBJ2-7, with 8 bases aligning to TRBD2. J lost 3 bases, V lost 4 bases, and 8 bases had no gene match. The germline gives CDR1 MGHRA, CDR2 YSYEKL. The CDR3 consists of 15 residues. CDR3 nucleotides: TGCGCCAGCAGCCGCGGGGGCGGGAGGCTCTACGAGCAGTACTTC. Protein product: CASSRGGGRLYEQYF.

This chain joins TRBV7-2 and TRBJ1-2, with D possibly TRBD1 on 5 matching bases. Per the germline V gene, CDR1 is SGHTA and CDR2 is FQGNSA. The V and J ends lost 6 bases and 4 bases respectively, with 9 bases between them. CDR3 size: 12 residues. The CDR3 DNA sequence: TGTGCCAGCAGTCCAGACAGCTATGGCTACACCTTC. Protein product: CASSPDSYGYTF.

The gene calls are TRBV19 and TRBJ2-7; TRBD2 agrees at 9 bases. CDR1 LNHDA and CDR2 SQIVND come from the germline V gene (reference sequence). The CDR3 runs 15 residues. V trimming: 5 bases; J trimming: 4 bases; junction bases outside the gene matches: 9. The CDR3 DNA reads TGTGCCAGTAGTTATCGTAGCGGGAGAACGTACGAGCAGTACTTC. Its translation: CASSYRSGRTYEQYF. Complete variable domain (other parts from reference TRBV19 and TRBJ2-7): DGGITQSPKYLFRKEGQNVTLSCEQNLNHDAMYWYRQDPGQGLRLIYYSQIVNDFQKGDIAEGYSVSREKKESFPLTVTSAQKNPTAFYLCASSYRSGRTYEQYFGPGTRLTVT.

This rearrangement joins TRBV15 to TRBJ2-7, with 7 bases fitting TRBD2. This CDR3 comprises 14 residues. The trim removed 5 bases at V and 2 bases at J, leaving 6 bases unmatched. CDR1 and CDR2 (germline): LNHNV, YYDKDF (reference sequence). The CDR3 spells CATSARLAPYEQYF. The CDR3, as DNA: TGTGCCACCAGCGCCCGACTAGCTCCCTACGAGCAGTACTTC.

The chain employs TRBV5-4 and TRBJ2-7; TRBD1 is a possible D gene (6 bases). Germline CDR1 and CDR2: SGHNT and YYREEE (reference sequence). CDR3 length: 15 residues. The V end was cut by 4 bases, the J end by 5 bases, with 19 bases between. The CDR3 here is CASSQGQQGAHEQYF. CDR3 DNA: TGTGCCAGCAGCCAGGGCCAACAGGGTGCGCACGAGCAGTACTTC.

The chain has TRBV28 and TRBJ2-7; 10 bases match TRBD1. The CDR3 runs to 15 residues. With V trimmed by 6 bases and J by 3 bases, 8 bases remained unmatched. Germline CDR1 is MDHEN and CDR2 is SYDVKM. Written as DNA, the CDR3 is TGTGCCAGCAGCCCAGGGACAGGGGCCTTCTACGAGCAGTACTTC. Translating gives CASSPGTGAFYEQYF.

This chain's CDR3 is CSVEGGRFGSYNEQFF. The CDR3 DNA follows: TGCAGCGTTGAAGGCGGTCGCTTCGGGTCCTACAATGAGCAGTTCTTC. This chain links TRBV29-1 with TRBJ2-1; the D is unclear. The germline V and J ends were trimmed by 1 base and 1 base, with 14 bases remaining between them. This CDR3 spans 16 amino acids. Germline CDR1 SQVTM, CDR2 ANQGSEA.

This clone was seen a single time. The rearrangement uses TRBV30 and TRBJ2-5, with 9 positions matching TRBD2. V lost 2 bases to trimming and J lost 5 bases; unmatched junction nucleotides: 6. Germline V gene data show CDR1 as GTSNPN and CDR2 as SVGIG (reference sequence). The length of the CDR3 is 14 residues. The CDR3 bases are TGTGCCTGGAGTCTAGTTAGCGGGAGTGAGACCCAGTACTTC. Translation gives CAWSLVSGSETQYF. The entire variable domain, with the rest obtained from reference TRBV30 and TRBJ2-5, is as follows: SQTIHQWPATLVQPVGSPLSLECTVEGTSNPNLYWYRQAAGRGLQLLFYSVGIGQISSEVPQNLSASRPQDRQFILSSKKLLLSDSGFYLCAWSLVSGSETQYFGPGTRLLVL.